The clone carrying this TCR beta chain was seen a few times. Its matching antigen is unknown. These data belong to a study of cytomegalovirus exposure and HLA in healthy donors. Study-wide results and caveats: Later on, a genetic analysis was performed. It linked a missense variant in DCLRE1C with V- and J-gene trimming of TCR beta.

In the PCR, 60 Vbeta and 13 Jbeta primers were used. TCRdb keeps only in-frame clones here, not all; method: immunoSEQ multiplex PCR. The sample has 95,000 to 100,000 clones, around 77% seen once. The sample taken for sequencing was PBMCs. The receptor's source is a man aged 40-55 years in good health and CMV-seronegative.

The CDR3 reads CASSLALGVEAFF. CDR3 DNA sequence: TGTGCCAGCAGCTTAGCGCTAGGGGTTGAAGCTTTCTTT. The chain uses TRBV7-9 and TRBJ1-1, with D perhaps matching TRBD1 (5 bases). This CDR3 comprises 13 residues. Germline assignment: CDR1 SEHNR and CDR2 FQNEAQ (reference sequence). V was pared by 0 bases and J by 7 bases, with 9 bases between.